Each of the 12 T cell receptor beta chains below was sequenced from the same sample in a study of blood T cell repertoires in COVID-19. Here immunoSEQ multiplex PCR was the method, and the copy in TCRdb shows in-frame clones only, minus some. The data show fewer than 350,000 clones, 70% to 90% seen once. Sample: peripheral blood. The receptors here all came from a woman younger than 45 who had recovered from COVID-19.

V is TRBV23-1 and J is TRBJ2-5, with TRBD1 matching over 8 bases. TRBV23-1 is an ORF for which the function is uncertain. The J segment lost 2 bases and the V segment lost 5 bases, leaving 10 bases of the junction unmatched. CDR3 length: 16 amino acids. In DNA, the CDR3 is TGCGCCAGCAGTTACCGGACAGGGTGGCGTCAAGAGACCCAGTACTTC. Translated: CASSYRTGWRQETQYF.

The chain carries TRBV9 and TRBJ2-5; 10 bases are shared with TRBD2. Germline CDR1 SGDLS, CDR2 YYNGEE. V lost 3 bases and J lost 2; bases outside the gene matches: 1. This CDR3 region has 14 residues. The CDR3 here is CASSGSGGQETQYF. Written as DNA, the CDR3 is TGTGCCAGCAGCGGTAGCGGGGGGCAAGAGACCCAGTACTTC.

This chain connects TRBV7-8 to TRBJ2-2; D is unresolved. This CDR3 is 13 amino acids long. From germline, CDR1 is SGHVS and CDR2 FQNEAQ. V lost 0 bases and J 6 bases, leaving 5 bases between the germline ends. The CDR3 protein is CASSLALPGELFF. As DNA, the CDR3 is TGTGCCAGCAGCTTAGCACTCCCCGGGGAGCTGTTTTTT.

This chain uses TRBV4-3 with TRBJ2-7; perhaps TRBD1 as D (5 bases). Per germline, CDR1 LGHNA and CDR2 YSLEER. CDR3 length: 14 residues. Trimming removed 1 base at V and 2 bases at J, with 9 bases between. As DNA, the CDR3 is TGCGCCAGCAGCCAAGGGAAAGGGGCCTACGAGCAGTACTTC. Encoded protein: CASSQGKGAYEQYF.

The chain links TRBV4-1 to TRBJ2-7, with a weak D call TRBD1 (5 bases). Trimming pared 4 bases from V and 2 bases from J, leaving 12 bases between. The CDR3 has 14 amino acids. Germline assignment: CDR1 MGHRA and CDR2 YSYEKL. In DNA form, the CDR3 reads TGCGCCAGCAGCCCCGGTGACAGCCCCTACGAGCAGTACTTC. Its protein is CASSPGDSPYEQYF.

This clone was counted once. CDR3 coding DNA: TGTGCCAGTAGTATAGGGTCCTGGGGGGGCACTGAAGCTTTCTTT. This encodes CASSIGSWGGTEAFF. The genes are TRBV19 and TRBJ1-1; D perhaps matches TRBD1 (5 bases). Germline CDR1 reads LNHDA; CDR2 reads SQIVND (reference sequence). Trimming stripped 1 base from V and 4 bases from J, with 13 bases between. The CDR3 consists of 15 residues.

The genes are TRBV11-2 and TRBJ1-2, with 8 bases identical to TRBD1. The CDR3 is 15 residues long. With 5 bases clipped from V and 4 bases from J, the junction kept 9 bases outside the gene matches. From germline, CDR1 is SGHAT and CDR2 FQNNGV. The CDR3 loop reads CASSPMPGTGYGYTF. CDR3 nucleotide sequence: TGTGCCAGCAGCCCGATGCCCGGGACAGGCTATGGCTACACCTTC.

The chain is built from TRBV27 and TRBJ1-1; D gene unclear. CDR1 is MNHEY and CDR2 is SMNVEV in the germline V gene (reference sequence). Trimming cost V 6 bases and J 3 bases, with 5 bases left between them. The CDR3 has 11 amino acids. CDR3 DNA: TGTGCCAGCAGGCGGGACACTGAAGCTTTCTTT. It yields the protein CASRRDTEAFF.

This chain uses TRBV6-5 with TRBJ1-1; 7 bases fit TRBD1. The CDR3 sequence is 14 residues long. Germline V gene sequence: CDR1 MNHEY, CDR2 SVGAGI. The ends lost 2 bases at V and 3 bases at J; junction bases unmatched: 3. The chain's CDR3 is CASSYGRGDTEAFF. The CDR3 region has the DNA TGTGCCAGCAGTTACGGCAGGGGGGACACTGAAGCTTTCTTT.

This chain joins TRBV25-1 and TRBJ2-3, with a weak D call TRBD1 (5 bases). Trimming removed 8 bases from V and 6 bases from J, with 12 bases in between. Germline loops: CDR1 MGHDK, CDR2 SYGVNS. The CDR3 contains 12 residues. Written as DNA, the CDR3 is TGTGCCAGCGGAACAGGAAGTGATACGCAGTATTTT. It translates to CASGTGSDTQYF.

This CDR3 is CASSPSSGRYTGELFF. As DNA, the CDR3 is TGTGCCAGTAGTCCTTCTAGCGGGAGGTACACCGGGGAGCTGTTTTTT. The chain couples TRBV19 to TRBJ2-2; 11 bases are shared with TRBD2. From germline, CDR1 is LNHDA and CDR2 SQIVND (reference sequence). The CDR3 consists of 16 residues. The ends lost 5 bases at V and 3 bases at J; junction bases unmatched: 5.

CDR3 in amino acids: CASSYGRTNRDRGNEQYF. The CDR3 DNA sequence: TGTGCCAGCAGTTACGGACGGACTAACCGGGACAGGGGCAACGAGCAGTACTTC. The V gene is TRBV6-2 or TRBV6-3, the J gene TRBJ2-7; 10 nucleotides line up with TRBD1. The CDR3 is made up of 18 amino acids. CDR1 MNHEY and CDR2 SVGEGT come from the germline V gene. Germline trimming cut 2 bases from V and 5 bases from J; bases unmatched to any gene: 15.